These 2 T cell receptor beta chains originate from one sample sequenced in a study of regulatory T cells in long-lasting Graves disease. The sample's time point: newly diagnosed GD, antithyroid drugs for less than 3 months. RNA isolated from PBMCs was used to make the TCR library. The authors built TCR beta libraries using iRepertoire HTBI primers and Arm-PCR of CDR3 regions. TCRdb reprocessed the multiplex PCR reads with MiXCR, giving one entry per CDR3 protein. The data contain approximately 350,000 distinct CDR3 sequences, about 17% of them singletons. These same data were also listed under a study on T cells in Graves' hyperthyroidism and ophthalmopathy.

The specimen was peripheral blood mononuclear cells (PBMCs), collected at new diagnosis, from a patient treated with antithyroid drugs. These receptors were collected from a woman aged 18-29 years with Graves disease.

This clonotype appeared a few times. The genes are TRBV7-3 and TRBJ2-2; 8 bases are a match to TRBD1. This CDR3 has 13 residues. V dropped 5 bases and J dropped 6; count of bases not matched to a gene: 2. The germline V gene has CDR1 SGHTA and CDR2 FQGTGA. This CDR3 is CASSEQGAGELFF. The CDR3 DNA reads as TGTGCCAGCAGCGAACAGGGGGCCGGGGAGCTGTTTTTT.

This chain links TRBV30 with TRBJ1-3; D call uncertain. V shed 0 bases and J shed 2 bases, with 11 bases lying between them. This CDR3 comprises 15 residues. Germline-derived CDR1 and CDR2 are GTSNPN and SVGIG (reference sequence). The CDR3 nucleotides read TGTGCCTGGAGTGTAAGGCAGTCGGCTGGAAACACCATATATTTT. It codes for CAWSVRQSAGNTIYF.